This is a list of T cell receptor beta chains from one sample in a study of cytomegalovirus exposure and HLA in healthy donors. Using immunoSEQ multiplex PCR, the repertoire was profiled, and TCRdb retains in-frame clones only, with some absent. This sample has 160,000 or so clones, with 80% found just once. Sequencing was performed on PBMCs. The source of these receptors is a young man in good health and CMV-seropositive. CDR3s include the opening cysteine and the closing phenylalanine or tryptophan. Each record gives: V gene, clone size, D gene, J gene, CDR3 protein, CDR3 DNA. A D gene is named only where the DNA matches it firmly. Clone size, where shown, is once, few, many, or a class for clones that have expanded.

TRBV30	.	TRBD1	TRBJ1-3	CAWRGMDRGSNTIYF	TGTGCCTGGAGGGGTATGGACAGGGGGAGCAACACCATATATTTT
TRBV9	.	.	TRBJ2-3	CASSVGGQGLRSTQYF	TGTGCCAGCAGCGTAGGGGGCCAGGGACTCCGGAGTACGCAGTATTTT
TRBV18	.	.	TRBJ2-7	CASSLDRSTYEQYF	TGTGCCAGCTCACTTGACAGGTCTACCTACGAGCAGTACTTC
TRBV27	.	.	TRBJ2-3	CASSLGVGADTQYF	TGTGCCAGCAGTTTAGGAGTTGGCGCAGATACGCAGTATTTT
TRBV7-9	.	.	TRBJ2-3	CASSLAGGYSDTQYF	TGTGCCAGCAGCTTAGCAGGGGGATATTCGGATACGCAGTATTTT
TRBV2	.	.	TRBJ2-5	CASSEGGGATQYF	TGTGCCAGCAGTGAAGGAGGGGGTGCGACCCAGTACTTC
TRBV15	.	.	TRBJ2-4	CATSRDAWNSQYF	TGTGCCACCAGCAGAGATGCTTGGAACAGTCAGTACTTC
TRBV7-3	.	TRBD1	TRBJ1-1	CASSNDRGREAFF	TGTGCCAGCAGTAACGACAGGGGGCGAGAAGCTTTCTTT
TRBV18	.	TRBD1	TRBJ1-2	CASSPRTGVNYGYTF	TGTGCCAGCTCACCGCGGACAGGAGTTAACTATGGCTACACCTTC
TRBV6-4	.	.	TRBJ1-1	CASSPRARDTEAFF	TGTGCCAGCAGTCCCCGGGCGAGGGACACTGAAGCTTTCTTT
TRBV9	.	TRBD2	TRBJ2-5	CASSVGLAGDTYQETQYF	TGTGCCAGCAGCGTAGGACTAGCGGGGGACACGTACCAAGAGACCCAGTACTTC
TRBV11-3	.	TRBD1	TRBJ2-7	CASSLGYRGYEQYF	TGTGCCAGCAGCTTAGGGTACAGGGGCTACGAGCAGTACTTC
TRBV30	.	.	TRBJ1-6	CAWSVNPVPLHF	TGTGCCTGGAGTGTAAATCCGGTTCCCCTCCACTTT
TRBV14	once	.	TRBJ2-2	CASSQDLGYTGELFF	TGTGCCAGCAGCCAAGACCTAGGCTACACCGGGGAGCTGTTTTTT
TRBV6-1	.	TRBD2	TRBJ2-3	CASSGQRGGAITDTQYF	TGTGCCAGCAGTGGGCAACGGGGGGGGGCCATCACAGATACGCAGTATTTT
TRBV4-3	.	.	TRBJ1-2	CASSQENQAKVGGYTF	TGCGCCAGCAGCCAAGAGAACCAGGCAAAGGTGGGTGGCTACACCTTC
TRBV18	once	.	TRBJ1-2	CASSPAGGQDYYTF	TGTGCCAGCTCCCCAGCGGGGGGCCAAGACTACTACACCTTC
TRBV30	.	TRBD1	TRBJ1-2	CAWSVGTGFGYTF	TGTGCCTGGAGTGTGGGGACAGGGTTTGGCTACACCTTC